The next 30 T cell receptor beta chains were all read from a single sample in a study of shared clonotypes between healthy human individuals. The method was immunoSEQ multiplex PCR; TCRdb's version includes in-frame clones alone and lacks a portion of them. The top ten hold 0.39% of the sample, which has a few million clones, more than 80% seen once. The sequencing sample was made of naive CD4+ T cells from PBMCs. The subset: CD45RA+ positively selected. Source of these receptors: a young man in good health. Some clones in this sample may be carry-over from other donors' samples.

This chain links TRBV7-8 with TRBJ2-3; D is undetermined. CDR3 length equals 14 residues. Between the trimmed V and J ends, which lost 5 bases and 4 bases, there was a span of 13 bases. The V gene's germline CDR1 is SGHVS and CDR2 FQNEAQ. The CDR3 DNA sequence: TGTGCCAGCAGCCGCCTTAGTCACCCAGATACGCAGTATTTT. It specifies CASSRLSHPDTQYF.

This clone was seen only once. The V and J genes are TRBV28 and TRBJ2-1; 7 nucleotides line up with TRBD2. Germline V lookup: CDR1 MDHEN, CDR2 SYDVKM. The CDR3 length is 16 residues. V shed 5 bases and J 3 bases; nucleotides not matched to a gene: 10. The CDR3 DNA reads as TGTGCCAGCAGTCCCGTGGGGGGGGATAACTACAATGAGCAGTTCTTC. Translation: CASSPVGGDNYNEQFF.

The chain has TRBV7-2 and TRBJ1-1, with D unclear. This CDR3 is built from 13 residues. The germline V and J ends were trimmed by 6 bases and 1 base, with 9 bases remaining between them. Germline V gene lookup returns CDR1 SGHTA and CDR2 FQGNSA. The CDR3 nucleotides are TGTGCCAGCAGTCAACGTACGAACACTGAAGCTTTCTTT. The encoded protein is CASSQRTNTEAFF.

The sample holds a few counts of this clone. Within the sample, other DNA sequences also encode this same CDR3. This sequence joins TRBV28 and TRBJ1-1; no reliable D call. This CDR3 comprises 12 residues. V was cut by 4 bases and J by 3 bases, with 6 bases left in between. Germline V gene sequence: CDR1 MDHEN, CDR2 SYDVKM. CDR3: CASSSTYTEAFF. CDR3 bases: TGTGCCAGCAGTTCGACGTACACTGAAGCTTTCTTT.

The chain joins TRBV18 to TRBJ1-4; D remains ambiguous. The CDR3 is 14 amino acids. V lost 3 bases to trimming and J lost 6 bases, with 11 bases between them. Per germline, CDR1 KGHSH and CDR2 LQKENI. The CDR3 nucleotides read TGTGCCAGCTCACCTCAGAGTGACGATGAAAAACTGTTTTTT. Translating gives CASSPQSDDEKLFF.

The rearrangement uses TRBV6-5 and TRBJ1-2, with D possibly being TRBD1 (5 bases). Germline V lookup: CDR1 MNHEY, CDR2 SVGAGI. V shed 2 bases and J shed 3 bases, with 10 bases lying between them. This CDR3 has 14 residues. The CDR3 DNA is TGTGCCAGCAGTTACAGGGACGCATACTATGGCTACACCTTC. Protein: CASSYRDAYYGYTF.

The chain employs TRBV4-1 and TRBJ2-3, with TRBD1 matching over 8 bases. There are 16 residues in the CDR3. The V gene's germline CDR1 is MGHRA and CDR2 YSYEKL. J lost 3 bases, V lost 1 base, and 6 bases had no gene match. Here the CDR3 reads CASSQGQGLWTDTQYF. CDR3 nucleotides: TGCGCCAGCAGCCAAGGACAGGGGCTGTGGACAGATACGCAGTATTTT.

Concerning this clone itself: This sample also contains other DNA sequences that code for the same CDR3. The V gene is TRBV2, the J gene TRBJ2-7, with a weak D call TRBD2 (6 bases). Per the germline V gene, CDR1 is SNHLY and CDR2 is FYNNEI. The V gene lost 8 bases and the J gene lost 3 bases, with 8 bases spanning the gap. CDR3 length: 11 residues. The chain's CDR3 is CASRGSYEQYF. As DNA, the CDR3 is TGTGCCAGCCGGGGGAGCTACGAGCAGTACTTC.

V gene TRBV4-2 combines with J gene TRBJ2-1, with 8 bases that match TRBD1. Trimming took 3 bases from V and 0 from J; bases not matched to a gene: 10. The V gene's germline CDR1 is LGHNA and CDR2 YNFKEQ. The CDR3 loop spans 18 amino acids. CDR3 DNA: TGTGCCAGCAGCCATCCCGGGACAGGCTCTAGCTCCTACAATGAGCAGTTCTTC. Its protein product is CASSHPGTGSSSYNEQFF.

V usage is TRBV7-9 and J usage is TRBJ2-3; D not certain. This CDR3 has 11 residues. Trimming shortened V by 4 bases and J by 3 bases, and 2 bases separated the two germline ends. Germline assignment: CDR1 SEHNR and CDR2 FQNEAQ (reference sequence). Here the CDR3 reads CASSWTDTQYF. CDR3 sequence (DNA): TGTGCCAGCAGCTGGACAGATACGCAGTATTTT. The variable domain in full, with the rest retrieved from reference TRBV7-9 and TRBJ2-3, is DTGVSQNPRHKITKRGQNVTFRCDPISEHNRLYWYRQTLGQGPEFLTYFQNEAQLEKSRLLSDRFSAERPKGSFSTLEIQRTEQGDSAMYLCASSWTDTQYFGPGTRLTVL.

V is TRBV5-6 and J is TRBJ2-7; no clear D. The V and J ends lost 4 bases and 2 bases respectively, with 10 bases between them. Looked up from germline, CDR1 is SGHDT and CDR2 is YYEEEE. This CDR3 contains 13 residues. CDR3 region: CASSRQRAYEQYF. DNA for the CDR3: TGTGCCAGCAGCCGTCAGCGAGCCTACGAGCAGTACTTC.

The rearrangement uses TRBV27 and TRBJ1-5, with a weak D call TRBD1 (6 bases). The germline CDR1 and CDR2 sequences are MNHEY and SMNVEV (reference sequence). The CDR3 runs 13 residues. The germline V and J ends were trimmed by 3 bases and 7 bases, with 10 bases remaining between them. The CDR3 nucleotides read TGTGCCAGCAGTTTTGGCAGGGGCCAGCCCCAGCATTTT. As protein: CASSFGRGQPQHF.

This chain uses TRBV4-1 with TRBJ1-1; D gene uncertain. The V and J ends lost 2 bases and 1 base respectively, with 5 bases between them. Germline values: CDR1 MGHRA, CDR2 YSYEKL. The CDR3 is made up of 13 amino acids. The CDR3 DNA is TGCGCCAGCAGCCAACGGCGGAACACTGAAGCTTTCTTT. Translation: CASSQRRNTEAFF.

The V and J genes are TRBV6-4 and TRBJ2-1; the D gene is possibly TRBD2 (5 bases). Germline values: CDR1 MRHNA, CDR2 SNTAGT. The CDR3 consists of 13 residues. Trimming shortened V by 0 bases and J by 9 bases, and 9 bases separated the two germline ends. The CDR3 protein is CASSDSGVGEQFF. DNA for the CDR3: TGTGCCAGCAGTGACTCGGGAGTCGGTGAGCAGTTCTTC.

This clone was found a few times. V usage is TRBV30 and J usage is TRBJ1-5; unclear D gene. Germline V gene sequence: CDR1 GTSNPN, CDR2 SVGIG (reference sequence). V was trimmed by 0 bases and J by 7 bases, leaving 10 bases between them. There are 13 residues in the CDR3. This chain's CDR3 is CAWSVGELQPQHF. In nucleotides, the CDR3 is TGTGCCTGGAGTGTGGGTGAACTCCAGCCCCAGCATTTT.

CDR3 in amino acids: CASSQQGRDTQYF. The DNA for the CDR3 is TGCGCCAGCAGCCAGCAGGGGAGAGATACGCAGTATTTT. The chain is built from TRBV4-1 and TRBJ2-3; tentatively, D is TRBD1 (6 bases). Germline V gives CDR1 MGHRA, CDR2 YSYEKL. V shed 3 bases and J shed 5 bases, with 9 bases lying between them. The CDR3 spans 13 residues.

J is TRBJ2-7 and V is TRBV2; the D gene is possibly TRBD2 (5 bases). V gave up 6 bases and J gave up 3 bases, with 9 bases separating them. Per the germline V gene, CDR1 is SNHLY and CDR2 is FYNNEI. The CDR3 totals 12 residues. The CDR3 DNA is TGTGCCAGCAGGAGGGCGGGCTACGAGCAGTACTTC. Translation: CASRRAGYEQYF.

The V call is TRBV5-5, the J call TRBJ2-3; D ambiguous. This CDR3 contains 12 residues. V was shortened by 4 bases and J by 4 bases, with 7 bases between the two germline ends. The V gene's germline CDR1 is SGHKS and CDR2 YYEKEE (reference sequence). As DNA, the CDR3 is TGTGCCAGCAGCGATCCAGCAGATACGCAGTATTTT. Translating gives CASSDPADTQYF.

The V call is TRBV11-2, the J call TRBJ1-1; D unclear. Germline loops: CDR1 SGHAT, CDR2 FQNNGV. The CDR3 contains 13 residues. Deletions cut 5 bases from V and 7 bases from J, with 14 bases between. The CDR3 protein is CASSPDRKDEAFF. CDR3 DNA: TGTGCCAGCAGCCCGGACCGGAAGGATGAAGCTTTCTTT.

J is TRBJ2-2 and V is TRBV6-5, with no clear D. The CDR3 loop spans 15 amino acids. Trimming cost V 2 bases and J 6 bases, with 13 bases left between them. Germline loops: CDR1 MNHEY, CDR2 SVGAGI. The DNA of the CDR3 is TGTGCCAGCAGTTACCAGCTTTGGTCCGCCGGGGAGCTGTTTTTT. As protein: CASSYQLWSAGELFF.

Of note for this clone: Other DNA sequences of this sample code for an identical CDR3. This chain joins TRBV5-1 and TRBJ2-3; D not certain. Between the trimmed V and J ends, which lost 2 bases and 3 bases, there was a span of 10 bases. Germline lookup yields CDR1 SGHRS and CDR2 YFSETQ. This CDR3 spans 14 amino acids. The CDR3 sequence: CASSLALGTDTQYF. The CDR3 nucleotides read TGCGCCAGCAGCTTAGCCCTGGGGACAGATACGCAGTATTTT.

The chain employs TRBV30 and TRBJ2-1; possibly TRBD1 for D (6 bases). V lost 0 bases and J 5 bases, leaving 8 bases between the germline ends. From germline, CDR1 is GTSNPN and CDR2 SVGIG (reference sequence). The CDR3 sequence is 13 residues long. CDR3 in DNA: TGTGCCTGGAGTGTACGGGACAACAATGAGCAGTTCTTC. Amino acids: CAWSVRDNNEQFF.

The genes are TRBV7-9 and TRBJ2-7; the D is unclear. The germline V gene has CDR1 SEHNR and CDR2 FQNEAQ (reference sequence). Trimming pared 2 bases from V and 1 base from J, leaving 6 bases between. The CDR3 is 13 amino acids. As DNA, the CDR3 is TGTGCCAGCAGCTTACCGGTATCCTACGAGCAGTACTTC. This codes for CASSLPVSYEQYF.

This chain uses TRBV7-6 with TRBJ2-5; 7 nucleotides align to TRBD1. The CDR3 is made up of 16 amino acids. CDR1 is SGHVS and CDR2 is FNYEAQ in the germline V gene. Losses at the gene ends were 6 bases for V and 1 base for J; bases not matched to a gene: 11. CDR3 DNA: TGTGCCAGCAGTCCTACCGGGACAGCGTTCCAAGAGACCCAGTACTTC. This gives the protein CASSPTGTAFQETQYF. Combining the CDR3 with reference TRBV7-6 and TRBJ2-5 gives the whole variable domain GAGVSQSPRYKVTKRGQDVALRCDPISGHVSLYWYRQALGQGPEFLTYFNYEAQQDKSGLPNDRFSAERPEGSISTLTIQRTEQRDSAMYRCASSPTGTAFQETQYFGPGTRLLVL.

The chain carries TRBV7-2 and TRBJ2-7; the D gene is possibly TRBD2 (6 bases). The CDR3 runs to 15 residues. In germline, CDR1 is SGHTA, CDR2 FQGNSA. Deletions cut 4 bases from V and 2 bases from J, with 15 bases between. CDR3 amino acids: CASSSRLVKPYEQYF. The CDR3 bases are TGTGCCAGCAGCTCAAGACTAGTAAAGCCCTACGAGCAGTACTTC.

The chain uses TRBV5-4 and TRBJ1-2; D perhaps matches TRBD1 (6 bases). In germline, CDR1 is SGHNT, CDR2 YYREEE (reference sequence). This CDR3 comprises 14 residues. Trimming stripped 4 bases from V and 0 bases from J, with 10 bases between. CDR3 sequence reads: CASSIGTTNYGYTF. DNA for the CDR3: TGTGCCAGCAGCATAGGGACAACTAACTATGGCTACACCTTC. The full variable domain, its missing parts supplied by reference TRBV5-4 and TRBJ1-2, is ETGVTQSPTHLIKTRGQQVTLRCSSQSGHNTVSWYQQALGQGPQFIFQYYREEENGRGNFPPRFSGLQFPNYSSELNVNALELDDSALYLCASSIGTTNYGYTFGSGTRLTVV.

The chain recombines TRBV9 with TRBJ1-2, with a tentative D call TRBD1 (6 bases). The V end was cut by 3 bases, the J end by 0 bases, with 9 bases between. CDR3 length: 14 amino acids. Germline CDR1 reads SGDLS; CDR2 reads YYNGEE. CDR3 DNA sequence: TGTGCCAGCAGCGCGGACAGTCCTAACTATGGCTACACCTTC. Translation gives CASSADSPNYGYTF.

On this clone itself: This same CDR3 is encoded by further DNA sequences in the sample. The CDR3 coding sequence is TGTGCCAGCAGTGAATTGGGGAGGAACACTGAAGCTTTCTTT. It encodes CASSELGRNTEAFF. The chain joins TRBV2 to TRBJ1-1; D unclear. Trimming took off 2 bases at V and 1 base at J, with 8 bases between the two ends. This CDR3 has 14 amino acids. CDR1 and CDR2 (germline): SNHLY, FYNNEI.

The chain recombines TRBV5-6 with TRBJ1-1; unclear D gene. The germline V gene has CDR1 SGHDT and CDR2 YYEEEE. Deletions cut 4 bases from V and 4 bases from J, with 8 bases between. The CDR3 has 12 amino acids. The CDR3 reads CASSLSFTEAFF. The CDR3 region has the DNA TGTGCCAGCAGCCTATCATTCACTGAAGCTTTCTTT.

The chain couples TRBV4-1 to TRBJ1-2, with a possible D match to TRBD1 (5 bases). Germline assignment: CDR1 MGHRA and CDR2 YSYEKL. The CDR3 runs to 16 residues. V was clipped by 1 base and J by 5 bases, with 17 bases between them. This CDR3 is CASSQGSITTVYGYTF. The CDR3 DNA is TGCGCCAGCAGCCAAGGTTCGATCACGACAGTTTATGGCTACACCTTC.